A single T cell receptor (beta chain) is shown here with its context. The antigen is undetermined. This sample is part of a study of PD-1 blockade in classical Hodgkin lymphoma. Whole-study results and caveats: The study found complete responders had baseline diversity similar to newly diagnosed patients. Researchers reported that CD4+ TCR diversity, though not CD8+, rose significantly by C4D1.

Time point denoted: cycle 4 day 1 (C4D1), after five to seven weeks of nivolumab. Every patient had relapsed following autologous stem cell transplantation, and cohorts differed in brentuximab vedotin exposure. Isolation of CD4+ T cells from thawed PBMCs was performed by magnetic negative selection. Some clones are missing from TCRdb's copy, which holds only in-frame ones; the method was immunoSEQ multiplex PCR. The data contain 4,000 to 5,000 clones, 75% to 85% of them singletons. The CDR3 covers 13 residues. The V and J ends lost 5 bases and 4 bases respectively, with 11 bases between them. The V gene's germline CDR1 is SNHLY and CDR2 FYNNEI.

The sample was CD4+ T cells from blood, taken before the fourth cycle of nivolumab. The chain has TRBV2 and TRBJ1-1; tentatively, D is TRBD1 (6 bases). This TCR came from a human donor with classical Hodgkin lymphoma. CDR3 residues: CASSLGGGTEAFF. As DNA, the CDR3 is TGTGCCAGCAGTTTAGGGGGGGGCACTGAAGCTTTCTTT. Full variable domain (rest looked up from reference TRBV2 and TRBJ1-1): EPEVTQTPSHQVTQMGQEVILRCVPISNHLYFYWYRQILGQKVEFLVSFYNNEISEKSEIFDDQFSVERPDGSNFTLKIRSTKLEDSAMYFCASSLGGGTEAFFGQGTRLTVV.